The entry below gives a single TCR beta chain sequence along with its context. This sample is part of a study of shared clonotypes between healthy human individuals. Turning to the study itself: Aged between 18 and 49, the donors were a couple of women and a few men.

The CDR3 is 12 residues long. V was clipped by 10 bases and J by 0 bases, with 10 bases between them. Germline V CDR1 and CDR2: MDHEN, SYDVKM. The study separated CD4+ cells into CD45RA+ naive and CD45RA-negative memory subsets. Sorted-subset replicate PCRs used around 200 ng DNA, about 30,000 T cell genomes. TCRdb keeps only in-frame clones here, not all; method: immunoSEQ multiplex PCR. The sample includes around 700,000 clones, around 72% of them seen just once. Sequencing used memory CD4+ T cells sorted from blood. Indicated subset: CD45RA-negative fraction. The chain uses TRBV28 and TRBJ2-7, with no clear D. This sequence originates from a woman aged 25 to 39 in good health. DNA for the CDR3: TGTGCCACTACCCGAGGCTCCTACGAGCAGTACTTC. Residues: CATTRGSYEQYF.